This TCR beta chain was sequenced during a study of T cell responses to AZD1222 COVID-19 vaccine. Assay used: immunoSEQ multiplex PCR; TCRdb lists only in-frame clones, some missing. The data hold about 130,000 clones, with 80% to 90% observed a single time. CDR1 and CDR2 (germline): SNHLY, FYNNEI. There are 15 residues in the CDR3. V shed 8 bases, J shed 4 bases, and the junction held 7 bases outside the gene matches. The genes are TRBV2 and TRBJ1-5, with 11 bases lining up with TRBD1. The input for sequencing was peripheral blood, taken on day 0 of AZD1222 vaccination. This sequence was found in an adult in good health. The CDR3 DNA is TGTGCCAGCGCCGGGGACAGGGGGTATAATCAGCCCCAGCATTTT. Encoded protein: CASAGDRGYNQPQHF.